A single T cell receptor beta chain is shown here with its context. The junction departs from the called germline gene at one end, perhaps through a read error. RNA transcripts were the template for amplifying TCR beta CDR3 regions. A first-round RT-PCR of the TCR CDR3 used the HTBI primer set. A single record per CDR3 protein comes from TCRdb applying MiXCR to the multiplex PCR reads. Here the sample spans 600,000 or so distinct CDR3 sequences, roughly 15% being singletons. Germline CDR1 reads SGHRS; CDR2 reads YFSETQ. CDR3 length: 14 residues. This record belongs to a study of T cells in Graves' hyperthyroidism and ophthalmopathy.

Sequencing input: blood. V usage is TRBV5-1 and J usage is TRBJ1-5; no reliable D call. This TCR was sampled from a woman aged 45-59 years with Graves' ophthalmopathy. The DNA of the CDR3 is TGTGCCAGCAGCTTGAGATTCCCGGGGCAGCCCCAGCATTTT. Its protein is CASSLRFPGQPQHF.